This is a list of T cell receptor beta chains from one sample in a study of T cells in Graves' hyperthyroidism and ophthalmopathy. TCRdb re-called the multiplex PCR reads through MiXCR, storing one row per CDR3 protein. The table lists 500,000 to 650,000 distinct CDR3 sequences, 11% to 15% of them singletons. The sequenced material came from blood. The receptors were sampled from a woman aged 40 to 49 with Graves' hyperthyroidism. The CDR3 runs from the conserved cysteine through the conserved F or W. Each record gives: D gene, CDR3 length, V gene, J gene, CDR3 protein. The D gene is left open where the match is weak.

TRBD2,16,TRBV12-3/TRBV12-4,TRBJ2-2,CASSGGAGGGTGELFF
-,12,TRBV13,TRBJ1-2,CASSIRGSGYTF
TRBD1,14,TRBV5-1,TRBJ1-5,CASSPGTGRQPQHF
TRBD1,15,TRBV18,TRBJ2-7,CASSPPGQGGYEQYF
-,14,TRBV9,TRBJ1-1,CASSAVLGNTEAFF
TRBD2,12,TRBV10-3,TRBJ2-7,CAISSGDYEQYF
TRBD2,17,TRBV28,TRBJ2-7,CASSLYPSGGPSYEQYF
-,14,TRBV9,TRBJ1-2,CASSRASGDYGYTF
-,14,TRBV20-1,TRBJ1-3,CSASREAAGNTIYF
-,16,TRBV28,TRBJ2-7,CASSLRYGFSSYEQYF
-,15,TRBV7-2,TRBJ2-7,CASSLAAGSSYEQYF
-,12,TRBV2,TRBJ2-2,CASRQEFGELFF
-,13,TRBV30,TRBJ2-1,CAWKDANPGQQFF
-,14,TRBV28,TRBJ2-7,CASTIQPDSYEQYF
TRBD2,13,TRBV7-2,TRBJ2-3,CASSSQREGTQYF
TRBD2,14,TRBV2,TRBJ2-7,CASSELRGSYEQYF
TRBD2,14,TRBV19,TRBJ2-3,CASKTSGDTDTQYF
-,12,TRBV7-9,TRBJ1-1,CASTPARVEAFF
-,14,TRBV14,TRBJ1-2,CASSSIKGNYGYTF
-,18,TRBV5-4,TRBJ1-2,CASSLEGRSPDPNYGYTF
TRBD2,16,TRBV10-3,TRBJ2-1,CAISVAGGLGNNEQFF
TRBD2,15,TRBV7-3,TRBJ2-3,CASSITGTSRDTQYF
-,16,TRBV5-6,TRBJ1-6,CASSLDGVSYNSPLHF
-,13,TRBV6-1,TRBJ1-5,CASRIDTNQPQHF
TRBD2,16,TRBV20-1,TRBJ2-2,CSARDTVGRAGGELFF
TRBD1,16,TRBV25-1,TRBJ2-3,CASNPTGGENVDTQYF
TRBD1,14,TRBV9,TRBJ1-2,CASAAGTGFAGYTF
-,14,TRBV20-1,TRBJ1-1,CSATGSGPNTEAFF
-,16,TRBV20-1,TRBJ1-5,CSARDSLTVSNQPQHF
TRBD1,15,TRBV7-3,TRBJ2-1,CASSHRQGSGNEQFF
TRBD1,15,TRBV24-1,TRBJ2-2,CATSDPGQKTGELFF
TRBD1,13,TRBV12-3/TRBV12-4,TRBJ2-5,CASSPTGVETQYF
-,13,TRBV27,TRBJ2-1,CASSLAPHNEQFF
TRBD1,16,TRBV20-1,TRBJ2-3,CSARSPLGQHTDTQYF
TRBD1,16,TRBV7-9,TRBJ2-3,CASSVDRGVNRDTQYF
TRBD1,15,TRBV3-1,TRBJ2-2,CASSWGQGETGELFF
TRBD2,16,TRBV6-5,TRBJ2-1,CASSYSLAGVYNEQFF
-,15,TRBV6-2/TRBV6-3,TRBJ1-1,CASSSPTVSNTEAFF
-,13,TRBV3-1,TRBJ2-7,CASSQWDSYEQYF
-,15,TRBV2,TRBJ1-3,CASSEGIGSGNTIYF
-,13,TRBV28,TRBJ2-7,CASSFHTTKVQYF
-,18,TRBV12-3/TRBV12-4,TRBJ1-2,CASSLALPDRTLNYGYTF
-,14,TRBV19,TRBJ2-7,CASSMVQGTYEQYF
TRBD1,17,TRBV18,TRBJ1-6,CASSPVGGQGRNSPLHF
TRBD1,15,TRBV7-2,TRBJ1-6,CASSPETGVGSPLHF
TRBD2,16,TRBV18,TRBJ2-7,CASSPPGSGSSYEQYF
-,12,TRBV9,TRBJ1-1,CASGRGDNEAFF
-,12,TRBV6-1,TRBJ1-2,CASSPLPDGYTF
TRBD1,15,TRBV7-9,TRBJ2-1,CASSKPGQGYNEQFF
-,14,TRBV5-1,TRBJ2-7,CASSLGGSFYEQYF
TRBD2,15,TRBV6-1,TRBJ2-2,CASRLAGVMTGELFF